The 9 T cell receptor beta chains in this list originate from one sample, sequenced in a study of T-cell reconstitution after alpha-beta-depleted transplantation in children. Preparing the TCRbeta library involved the use of unique molecular identifiers. TCRdb used MiXCR to reprocess the PCR reads, holding one entry per CDR3 protein. The data show around 15,000 distinct CDR3 sequences, roughly 7.8% seen once. Sequences were derived from PBMCs, mostly from graft donor cells, sampled 60 days after TCRalphabeta/CD19-depleted stem cell transplant. Receptors originate from a boy in the first two years of life who had a stem cell transplant for Wiskott-Aldrich syndrome, so the T cells may come from the graft donor.

This clonotype showed up many times. This sequence joins TRBV5-1 and TRBJ2-7; TRBD2 is a possible D gene (5 bases). CDR1 is SGHRS, CDR2 YFSETQ, per germline. Deletions cut 1 base from V and 2 bases from J, with 13 bases between. The length of the CDR3 is 15 residues. This chain's CDR3 is CASSLRGSLTYEQYF. DNA for the CDR3: TGCGCCAGCAGCTTGCGTGGGAGTCTTACCTACGAGCAGTACTTC.

This clonotype was picked up many times. The chain employs TRBV24-1 and TRBJ2-3; TRBD2 aligns across 13 bases. There are 16 residues in the CDR3. V shed 4 bases, J shed 6 bases, and the junction held 6 bases outside the gene matches. Germline CDR1 KGHDR, CDR2 SFDVKD. The CDR3, as DNA: TGTGCCACCAGTGACCGGACTAGCGGGGGTTTGGATACGCAGTATTTT. This translates into CATSDRTSGGLDTQYF.

The chain carries TRBV7-6 and TRBJ2-7, with TRBD2 matching 15 bases. The ends lost 5 bases at V and 6 bases at J; junction bases unmatched: 11. The CDR3 runs to 17 residues. Germline CDR1 SGHVS, CDR2 FNYEAQ. The CDR3 reads CASSVRTSGREGGEQYF. Written as DNA, the CDR3 is TGTGCCAGCAGCGTAAGGACTAGCGGGAGGGAAGGAGGCGAGCAGTACTTC. The full variable domain, completed using reference TRBV7-6 and TRBJ2-7, is GAGVSQSPRYKVTKRGQDVALRCDPISGHVSLYWYRQALGQGPEFLTYFNYEAQQDKSGLPNDRFSAERPEGSISTLTIQRTEQRDSAMYRCASSVRTSGREGGEQYFGPGTRLTVT.

This clonotype has at least ten counts. The chain recombines TRBV20-1 with TRBJ2-7, with D perhaps matching TRBD2 (6 bases). This CDR3 has 13 residues. Germline V gene sequence: CDR1 DFQATT, CDR2 SNEGSKA (reference sequence). Trimming took off 3 bases at V and 3 bases at J, with 12 bases between the two ends. CDR3 DNA: TGCAGTGCTAGTAGGGACTCTAACTACGAGCAGTACTTC. Residues: CSASRDSNYEQYF.

The sample holds many counts of this clonotype. This chain joins TRBV24-1 and TRBJ1-1, with unresolved D. The germline gives CDR1 KGHDR, CDR2 SFDVKD. Trimming stripped 7 bases from V and 1 base from J, with 9 bases between. The CDR3 covers 13 residues. CDR3 in DNA: TGTGCCACCAGCCCGTCCTGGAACACTGAAGCTTTCTTT. As protein: CATSPSWNTEAFF.

This clonotype was recorded at least ten times. V usage is TRBV29-1 and J usage is TRBJ2-5, with D maybe TRBD2 (6 bases). In germline, CDR1 is SQVTM, CDR2 ANQGSEA. The CDR3 is made up of 12 amino acids. The V end was cut by 7 bases, the J end by 7 bases, with 16 bases between. Here the CDR3 reads CSGTGREVTQYF. CDR3 DNA sequence: TGCAGCGGGACGGGCAGGGAGGTGACCCAGTACTTC.

This clonotype was observed at least ten times. V and J are TRBV2 and TRBJ1-1; D ambiguous. Deletions cut 7 bases from V and 4 bases from J, with 13 bases between. The CDR3 is made up of 13 amino acids. Germline CDR1 SNHLY, CDR2 FYNNEI. In nucleotides, the CDR3 is TGTGCCAGCACCTCCTACATGGGCACTGAAGCTTTCTTT. Amino acid sequence: CASTSYMGTEAFF.

This clonotype was seen at least ten times. The gene calls are TRBV24-1 and TRBJ2-1; TRBD2 agrees at 12 bases. There are 16 residues in the CDR3. V was pared by 2 bases and J by 7 bases, with 5 bases of the junction left unmatched. CDR1 and CDR2 (germline): KGHDR, SFDVKD. The CDR3 protein is CATSDSGTSGPNEQFF. The CDR3 DNA reads TGTGCCACCAGTGATTCCGGGACTAGCGGGCCTAATGAGCAGTTCTTC.

This clonotype was recorded many times. The rearrangement joins TRBV2 to TRBJ2-7; TRBD2 is a possible D gene (6 bases). The V and J ends lost 5 bases and 1 base respectively, with 9 bases between them. CDR1 is SNHLY, CDR2 FYNNEI, per germline. The CDR3 runs 13 residues. The CDR3 sequence is CASSWRGSYEQYF. The CDR3 DNA follows: TGTGCCAGCAGTTGGCGGGGTTCCTACGAGCAGTACTTC. Based on the CDR3 plus reference TRBV2 and TRBJ2-7, the full variable domain is EPEVTQTPSHQVTQMGQEVILRCVPISNHLYFYWYRQILGQKVEFLVSFYNNEISEKSEIFDDQFSVERPDGSNFTLKIRSTKLEDSAMYFCASSWRGSYEQYFGPGTRLTVT.